Listed here is a single T cell receptor beta chain. The sample belongs to a study of identical twins. The CDR3 runs to 12 residues. The V end lost 3 bases, the J end lost 8 bases, and 13 bases lay between the germline ends. CDR1 is DFQATT and CDR2 is SNEGSKA in the germline V gene (reference sequence). TCRdb re-derived calls from the 5' RACE reads in MiXCR, one entry per CDR3 protein. This sample has 450,000 or so distinct CDR3 sequences; approximately 15% occur once, and the top ten carry roughly 0.5%. These records were also assigned to another study, of yellow fever vaccine responses in identical twins.

This receptor was identified in a young woman in good health. The chain uses TRBV20-1 and TRBJ1-2; D gene ambiguous. The sequenced sample was CD4+ T cells sorted from blood. CDR3: CSASYESRGYTF. The CDR3 bases are TGCAGTGCTAGTTATGAGTCTCGGGGCTACACCTTC.